This T cell receptor (beta chain) is from a study of blood T cell repertoires in COVID-19. Study in general: Acute and convalescent COVID-19 specimens originated in the United States, Italy and Spain.

This table comes from immunoSEQ multiplex PCR, and its TCRdb copy is limited to in-frame clones, with some not included. The profile shows approximately 140,000 clones, roughly 85% of them singletons. The CDR3 length is 15 residues. CDR1 is LNHDA, CDR2 SQIVND, per germline (reference sequence). Unmatched junction bases numbered 6, after V lost 6 bases and J lost 4 bases. The genes are TRBV19 and TRBJ1-5; 10 nucleotides match TRBD1. The sequence came from a man aged 65 to 79 with acute or convalescent COVID-19. Material for sequencing was peripheral blood. The CDR3: CASRTTGGRNQPQHF. CDR3 nucleotide sequence: TGTGCCAGTAGGACGACAGGGGGCAGGAATCAGCCCCAGCATTTT.